This TCR beta chain came from a study of T-cell reconstitution after alpha-beta-depleted transplantation in children. This clonotype was observed many times. The germline CDR1 and CDR2 sequences are DFQATT and SNEGSKA (reference sequence). V was shortened by 7 bases and J by 2 bases, with 12 bases between the two germline ends. This CDR3 region has 12 residues. Using unique molecular identifiers, the investigators prepared the TCRbeta library. Using its own MiXCR run on the PCR reads, TCRdb lists one record per CDR3 protein. In the table there are approximately 93,000 distinct CDR3 sequences, 7% to 10% of which are singletons.

Sequencing was performed on PBMCs from the stem cell graft donor, taken from the stem cell graft. The receptor comes from a human donor who donated a stem cell graft to a child with congenital amegakaryocytic thrombocytopenia. This chain connects TRBV20-1 to TRBJ2-7; D possibly corresponds to TRBD2 (6 bases). DNA of the CDR3: TGCAGTGTAACGGGGGACCCCTACGAGCAGTACTTC. Its protein is CSVTGDPYEQYF.